This TCR beta chain was sequenced for a study of T cell repertoires in cytomegalovirus infection. Study background: Public TCR beta signatures were indicative of both CMV infection and a matching HLA type.

Regarding this clonotype: The antigen is undetermined. This clone may be a read error of a much larger clone one base away.

Study-level findings and limits: The ex vivo response was dominated by HLA-C-restricted CMV-specific TCR beta clonotypes. Individuals carrying CMV plus the relevant HLA were identified by cumulative frequency of public TCR beta families.

TCRdb re-called the reads with MiXCR, one entry per CDR3 protein. The sample lists 200,000 or so distinct CDR3 sequences, roughly 28% seen once, with 31% in the top ten. The sequenced sample was PBMCs. This TCR came from a human donor in good health (CMV status not recorded). Some clones in this sample may be carry-over from other donors' samples.

The CDR3 is CASVLGVAGNVQFF. The CDR3 DNA follows: TGTGCCAGCGTTCTTGGCGTGGCAGGCAATGTGCAGTTCTTC. The chain has TRBV11-2 and TRBJ2-1; D unresolved. In germline, CDR1 is SGHAT, CDR2 FQNNGV. The CDR3 loop spans 14 amino acids. The full variable domain, rest sourced from reference TRBV11-2 and TRBJ2-1, is EAGVAQSPRYKIIEKRQSVAFWCNPISGHATLYWYQQILGQGPKLLIQFQNNGVVDDSQLPKDRFSAERLKGVDSTLKIQPAKLEDSAVYLCASVLGVAGNVQFFGPGTRLTVL.